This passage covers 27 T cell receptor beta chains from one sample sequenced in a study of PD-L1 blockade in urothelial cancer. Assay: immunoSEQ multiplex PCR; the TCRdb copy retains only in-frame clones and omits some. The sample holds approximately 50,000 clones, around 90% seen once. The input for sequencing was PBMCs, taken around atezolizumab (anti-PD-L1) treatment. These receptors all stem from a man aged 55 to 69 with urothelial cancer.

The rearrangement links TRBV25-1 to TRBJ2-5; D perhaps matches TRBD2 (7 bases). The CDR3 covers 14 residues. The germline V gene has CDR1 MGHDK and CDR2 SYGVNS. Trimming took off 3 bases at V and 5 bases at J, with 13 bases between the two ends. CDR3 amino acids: CASSDYRGAETQYF. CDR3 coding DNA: TGTGCCAGCAGTGACTATCGGGGGGCGGAGACCCAGTACTTC.

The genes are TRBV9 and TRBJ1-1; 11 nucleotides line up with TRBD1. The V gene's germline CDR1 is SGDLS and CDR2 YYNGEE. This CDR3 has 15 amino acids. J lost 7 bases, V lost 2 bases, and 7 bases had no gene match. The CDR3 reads CASSVGDRGDIEAFF. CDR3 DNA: TGTGCCAGCAGCGTGGGGGACAGGGGGGATATTGAAGCTTTCTTT. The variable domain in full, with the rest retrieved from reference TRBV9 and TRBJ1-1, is DSGVTQTPKHLITATGQRVTLRCSPRSGDLSVYWYQQSLDQGLQFLIQYYNGEERAKGNILERFSAQQFPDLHSELNLSSLELGDSALYFCASSVGDRGDIEAFFGQGTRLTVV.

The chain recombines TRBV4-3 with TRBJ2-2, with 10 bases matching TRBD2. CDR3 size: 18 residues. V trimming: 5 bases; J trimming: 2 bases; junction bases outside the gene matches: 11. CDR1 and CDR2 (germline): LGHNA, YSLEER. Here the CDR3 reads CASSSTQRGGLNTGELFF. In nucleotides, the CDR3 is TGCGCCAGCAGCTCAACCCAGCGGGGGGGCTTAAACACCGGGGAGCTGTTTTTT.

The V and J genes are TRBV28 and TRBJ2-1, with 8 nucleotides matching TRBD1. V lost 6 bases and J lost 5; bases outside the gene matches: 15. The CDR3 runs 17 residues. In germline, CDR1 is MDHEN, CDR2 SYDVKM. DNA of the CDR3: TGTGCCAGCAGGCCGCTGCAGGGGGCGACTCTAAACAATGAGCAGTTCTTC. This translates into CASRPLQGATLNNEQFF.

CDR3 region: CASSLVVYSYEQYF. DNA for the CDR3: TGTGCCAGCAGCTTAGTGGTCTACTCCTACGAGCAGTACTTC. This chain joins TRBV11-2 and TRBJ2-7, with D unresolved. Trimming removed 1 base from V and 0 bases from J, with 7 bases in between. Germline V gene lookup returns CDR1 SGHAT and CDR2 FQNNGV. CDR3 length: 14 amino acids.

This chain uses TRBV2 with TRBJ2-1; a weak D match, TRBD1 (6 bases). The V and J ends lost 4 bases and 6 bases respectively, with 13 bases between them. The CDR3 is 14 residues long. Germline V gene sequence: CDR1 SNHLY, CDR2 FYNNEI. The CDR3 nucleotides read TGTGCCAGCAGTGCCGAGGGGGTCGGCAATGAGCAGTTCTTC. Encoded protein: CASSAEGVGNEQFF.

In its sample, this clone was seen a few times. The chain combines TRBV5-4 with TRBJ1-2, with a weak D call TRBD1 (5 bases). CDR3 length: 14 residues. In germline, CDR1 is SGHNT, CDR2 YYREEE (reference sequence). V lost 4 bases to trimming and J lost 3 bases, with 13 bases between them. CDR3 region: CASSRPDRYYGYTF. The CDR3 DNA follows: TGTGCCAGCAGCCGACCCGACAGATACTATGGCTACACCTTC.

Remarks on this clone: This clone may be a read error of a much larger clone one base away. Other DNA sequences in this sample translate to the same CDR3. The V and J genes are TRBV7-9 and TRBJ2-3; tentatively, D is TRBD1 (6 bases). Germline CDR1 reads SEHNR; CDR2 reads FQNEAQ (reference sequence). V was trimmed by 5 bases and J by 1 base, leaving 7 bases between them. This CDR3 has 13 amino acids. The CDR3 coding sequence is TGTGCCAGCAGCCGGACAGGCACAGATACGCAGTATTTT. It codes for CASSRTGTDTQYF. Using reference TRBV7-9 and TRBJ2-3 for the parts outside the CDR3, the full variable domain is DTGVSQNPRHKITKRGQNVTFRCDPISEHNRLYWYRQTLGQGPEFLTYFQNEAQLEKSRLLSDRFSAERPKGSFSTLEIQRTEQGDSAMYLCASSRTGTDTQYFGPGTRLTVL.

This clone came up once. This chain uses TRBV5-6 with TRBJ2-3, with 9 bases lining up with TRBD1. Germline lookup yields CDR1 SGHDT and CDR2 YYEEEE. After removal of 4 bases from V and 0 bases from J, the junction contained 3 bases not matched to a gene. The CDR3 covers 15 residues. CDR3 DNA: TGTGCCAGCAGCCTACAGGGGGCAAGCACAGATACGCAGTATTTT. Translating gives CASSLQGASTDTQYF.

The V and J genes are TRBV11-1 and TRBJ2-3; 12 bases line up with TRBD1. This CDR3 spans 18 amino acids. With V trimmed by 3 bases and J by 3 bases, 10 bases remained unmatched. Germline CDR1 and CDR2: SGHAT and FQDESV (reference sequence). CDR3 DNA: TGTGCCAGCAGCTTGCTGACTAGGGACAGGGGGCAAACAGATACGCAGTATTTT. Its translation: CASSLLTRDRGQTDTQYF.

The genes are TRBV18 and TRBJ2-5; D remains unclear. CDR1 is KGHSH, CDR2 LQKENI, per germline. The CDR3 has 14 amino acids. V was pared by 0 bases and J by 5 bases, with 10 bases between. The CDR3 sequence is CASSPPVRPETQYF. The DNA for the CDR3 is TGTGCCAGCTCACCACCGGTCAGGCCGGAGACCCAGTACTTC. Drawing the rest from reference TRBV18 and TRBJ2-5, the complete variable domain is NAGVMQNPRHLVRRRGQEARLRCSPMKGHSHVYWYRQLPEEGLKFMVYLQKENIIDESGMPKERFSAEFPKEGPSILRIQQVVRGDSAAYFCASSPPVRPETQYFGPGTRLLVL.

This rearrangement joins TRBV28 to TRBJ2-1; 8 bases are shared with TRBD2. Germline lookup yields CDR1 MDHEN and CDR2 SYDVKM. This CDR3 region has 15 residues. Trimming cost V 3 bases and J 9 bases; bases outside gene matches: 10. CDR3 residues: CASSLPGLGSAEQFF. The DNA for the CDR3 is TGTGCCAGCAGTTTGCCGGGACTAGGATCCGCTGAGCAGTTCTTC. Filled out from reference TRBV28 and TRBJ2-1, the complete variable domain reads DVKVTQSSRYLVKRTGEKVFLECVQDMDHENMFWYRQDPGLGLRLIYFSYDVKMKEKGDIPEGYSVSREKKERFSLILESASTNQTSMYLCASSLPGLGSAEQFFGPGTRLTVL.

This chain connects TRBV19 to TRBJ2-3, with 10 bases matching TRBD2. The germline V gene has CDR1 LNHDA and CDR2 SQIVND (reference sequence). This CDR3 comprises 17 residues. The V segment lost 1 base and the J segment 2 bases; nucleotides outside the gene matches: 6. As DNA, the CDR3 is TGTGCCAGTAGTATAGTCCCCGGACTAGCGGACACAGATACGCAGTATTTT. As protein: CASSIVPGLADTDTQYF.

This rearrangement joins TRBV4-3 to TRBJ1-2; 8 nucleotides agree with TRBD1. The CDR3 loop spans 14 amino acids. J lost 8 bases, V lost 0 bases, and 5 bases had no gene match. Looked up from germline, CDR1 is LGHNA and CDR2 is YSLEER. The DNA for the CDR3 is TGCGCCAGCAGCCAAGACAGGGGGCTAAGCGGCTACACCTTC. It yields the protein CASSQDRGLSGYTF.

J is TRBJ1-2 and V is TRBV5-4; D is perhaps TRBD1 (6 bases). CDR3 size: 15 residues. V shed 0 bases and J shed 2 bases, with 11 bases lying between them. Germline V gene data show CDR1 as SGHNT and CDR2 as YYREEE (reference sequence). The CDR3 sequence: CASSLGTDSNYGYTF. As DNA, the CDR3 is TGTGCCAGCAGCTTGGGGACAGATTCCAACTATGGCTACACCTTC.

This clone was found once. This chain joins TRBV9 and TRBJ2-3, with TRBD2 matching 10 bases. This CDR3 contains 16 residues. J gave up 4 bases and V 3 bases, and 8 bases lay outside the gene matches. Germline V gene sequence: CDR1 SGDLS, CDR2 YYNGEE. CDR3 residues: CASSARAGGQADTQYF. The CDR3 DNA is TGTGCCAGCAGCGCACGAGCGGGGGGGCAGGCAGATACGCAGTATTTT.

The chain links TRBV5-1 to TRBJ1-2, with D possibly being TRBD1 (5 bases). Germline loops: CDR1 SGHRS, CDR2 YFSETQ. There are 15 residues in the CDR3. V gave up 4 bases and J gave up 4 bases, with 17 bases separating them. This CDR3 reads CASSPWAGGGYGYTF. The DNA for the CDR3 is TGCGCCAGCAGCCCGTGGGCCGGGGGTGGCTATGGCTACACCTTC.

The CDR3 sequence is CASSLSPGSGSGANVLTF. The CDR3 DNA is TGCGCCAGCAGCTTGAGTCCAGGGTCGGGCTCTGGGGCCAACGTCCTGACTTTC. V and J are TRBV5-1 and TRBJ2-6; D might be TRBD1 (5 bases). V dropped 1 base and J dropped 0 bases, with 14 bases sitting between them. The CDR3 runs 18 residues. Germline values: CDR1 SGHRS, CDR2 YFSETQ.

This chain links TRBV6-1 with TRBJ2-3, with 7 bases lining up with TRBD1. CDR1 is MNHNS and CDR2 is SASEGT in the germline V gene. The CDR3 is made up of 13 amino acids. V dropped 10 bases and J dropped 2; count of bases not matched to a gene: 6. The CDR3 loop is CATRQGHTDTQYF. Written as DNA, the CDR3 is TGTGCCACCCGACAGGGACACACAGATACGCAGTATTTT.

The CDR3 DNA reads TGTGCCAGCAGCCCCGCCGGGACACAAATTAGCAATCAGCCCCAGCATTTT. Translated, it gives CASSPAGTQISNQPQHF. The chain joins TRBV7-6 to TRBJ1-5, with a tentative D call TRBD1 (6 bases). The germline V gene has CDR1 SGHVS and CDR2 FNYEAQ. V was pared by 5 bases and J by 0 bases, with 17 bases between. The length of the CDR3 is 17 residues.

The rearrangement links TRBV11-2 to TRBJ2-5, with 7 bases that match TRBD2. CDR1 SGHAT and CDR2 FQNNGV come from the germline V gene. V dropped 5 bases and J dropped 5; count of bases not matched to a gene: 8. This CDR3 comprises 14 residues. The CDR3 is CASSPRGVGETQYF. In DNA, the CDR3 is TGTGCCAGCAGCCCCCGGGGGGTGGGGGAGACCCAGTACTTC.

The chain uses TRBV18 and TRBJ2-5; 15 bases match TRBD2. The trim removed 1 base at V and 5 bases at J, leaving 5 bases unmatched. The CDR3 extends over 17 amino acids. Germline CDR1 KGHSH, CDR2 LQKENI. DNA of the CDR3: TGTGCCAGCTCACCACGGACTAGCGGGGGGGGGAGGGAGACCCAGTACTTC. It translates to CASSPRTSGGGRETQYF.

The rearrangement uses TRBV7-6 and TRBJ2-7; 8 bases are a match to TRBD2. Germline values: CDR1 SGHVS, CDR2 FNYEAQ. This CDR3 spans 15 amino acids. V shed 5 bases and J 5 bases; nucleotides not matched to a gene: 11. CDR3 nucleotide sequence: TGTGCCAGCAGCCGCCTAGGGCGGGGGGACAACGAGCAGTACTTC. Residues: CASSRLGRGDNEQYF.

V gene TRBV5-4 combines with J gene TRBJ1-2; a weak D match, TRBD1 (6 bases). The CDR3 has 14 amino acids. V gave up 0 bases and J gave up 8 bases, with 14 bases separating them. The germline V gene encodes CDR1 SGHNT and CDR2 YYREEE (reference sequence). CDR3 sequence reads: CASSLENRGGGYTF. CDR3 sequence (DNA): TGTGCCAGCAGCTTGGAAAACCGGGGGGGCGGCTACACCTTC.

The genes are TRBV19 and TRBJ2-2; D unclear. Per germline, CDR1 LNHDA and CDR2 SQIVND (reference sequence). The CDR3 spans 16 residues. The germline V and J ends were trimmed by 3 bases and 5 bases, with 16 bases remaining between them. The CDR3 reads CASSIRKSSNTGELFF. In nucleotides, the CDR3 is TGTGCCAGTAGTATTCGAAAGAGTTCTAATACCGGGGAGCTGTTTTTT.

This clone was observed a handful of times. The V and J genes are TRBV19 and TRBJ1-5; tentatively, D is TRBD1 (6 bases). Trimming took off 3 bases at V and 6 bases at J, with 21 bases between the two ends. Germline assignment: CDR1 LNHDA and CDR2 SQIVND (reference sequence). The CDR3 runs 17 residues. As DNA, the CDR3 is TGTGCCAGTAGTATCGAACTCAACAGGGTGCGCGGTCAGCCCCAGCATTTT. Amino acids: CASSIELNRVRGQPQHF.

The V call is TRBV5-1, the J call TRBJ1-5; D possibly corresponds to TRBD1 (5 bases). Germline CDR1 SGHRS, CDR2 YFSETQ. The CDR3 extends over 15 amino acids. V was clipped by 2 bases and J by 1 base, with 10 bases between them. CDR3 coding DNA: TGCGCCAGCAGCTTAGGGGAAGTAAGCAATCAGCCCCAGCATTTT. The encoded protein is CASSLGEVSNQPQHF.